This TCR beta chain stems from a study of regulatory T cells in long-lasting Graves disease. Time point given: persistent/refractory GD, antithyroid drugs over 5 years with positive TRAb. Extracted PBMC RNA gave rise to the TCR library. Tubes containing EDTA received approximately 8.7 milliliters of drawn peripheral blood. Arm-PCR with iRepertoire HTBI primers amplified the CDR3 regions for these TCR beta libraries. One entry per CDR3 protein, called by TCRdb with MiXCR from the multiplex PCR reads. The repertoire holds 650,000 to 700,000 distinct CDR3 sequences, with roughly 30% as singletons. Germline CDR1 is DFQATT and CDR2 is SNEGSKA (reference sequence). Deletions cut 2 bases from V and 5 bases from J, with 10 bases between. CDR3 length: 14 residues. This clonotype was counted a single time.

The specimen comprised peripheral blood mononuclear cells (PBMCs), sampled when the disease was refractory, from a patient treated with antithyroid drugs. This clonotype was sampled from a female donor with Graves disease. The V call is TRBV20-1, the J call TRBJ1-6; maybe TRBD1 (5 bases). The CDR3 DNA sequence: TGCAGTGCTAGAACCGGGACGGATAATTCACCCCTCCACTTT. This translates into CSARTGTDNSPLHF.